This section outlines one T cell receptor beta chain sequence together with its context. The antigen is not known. This sample is drawn from a study of CD8+ T cells in alopecia areata. Study results and caveats: Especially in alopecia totalis/universalis, lesional scalp showed greater clonality than normal scalp did. Tissue-resident alphabeta T cells belonging to normal skin likewise get sequenced within scalp specimens.

RNA was extracted and reverse transcribed into cDNA as the sequencing template. The method was immunoSEQ multiplex PCR; TCRdb's version includes in-frame clones alone and lacks a portion of them. The repertoire holds 150,000 or so clones, with 50% to 60% as singletons. Sorted populations comprised CD4+ and CD8+ T cells obtained from PBMCs. Trimming cost V 7 bases and J 9 bases; bases outside gene matches: 19. Germline assignment: CDR1 SQVTM and CDR2 ANQGSEA. The CDR3 covers 16 residues. The rearrangement joins TRBV29-1 to TRBJ2-1, with 9 bases matching TRBD1. The sequence was obtained from a human donor in good health. Sequencing was carried out using CD4+ T cells sorted from blood. The CDR3 here is CSAETYRDRVGGEQFF. The CDR3 DNA sequence: TGCAGCGCTGAGACTTACCGGGACAGGGTGGGCGGTGAGCAGTTCTTC.